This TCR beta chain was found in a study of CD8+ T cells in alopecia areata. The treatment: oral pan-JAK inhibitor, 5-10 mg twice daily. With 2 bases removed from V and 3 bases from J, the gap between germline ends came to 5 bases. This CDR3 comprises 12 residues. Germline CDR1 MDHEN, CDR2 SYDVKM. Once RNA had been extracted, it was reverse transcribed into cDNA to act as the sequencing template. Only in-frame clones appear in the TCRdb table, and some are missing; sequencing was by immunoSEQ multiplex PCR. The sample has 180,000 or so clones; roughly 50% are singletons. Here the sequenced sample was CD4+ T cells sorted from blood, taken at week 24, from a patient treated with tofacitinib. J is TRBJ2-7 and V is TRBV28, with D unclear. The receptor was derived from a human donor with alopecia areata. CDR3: CASSLKGYEQYF. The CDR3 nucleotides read TGTGCCAGCAGTTTAAAGGGCTACGAGCAGTACTTC.